These 16 T cell receptor beta chains originate from one sample sequenced in a study of shared clonotypes between healthy human individuals. Only in-frame clones appear in the TCRdb table, and some are missing; sequencing was by immunoSEQ multiplex PCR. The sample holds around 1.9 million clones, over 85% seen once. Positive CCR7 selection of CD45RO-negative cells yielded the naive CD8 cells, and terminally differentiated effector memory CD45RA+ cells were excluded. Sample: naive CD8+ T cells from PBMCs. The receptors were sampled from a man aged 18 to 30 in good health. Some clones in this sample may be carry-over from other donors' samples.

V and J are TRBV28 and TRBJ1-2; no clear D gene. The CDR3 is 11 residues long. Germline-derived CDR1 and CDR2 are MDHEN and SYDVKM. The CDR3 loop reads CGVKSYYGYTF. The DNA for the CDR3 is TGTGGGGTAAAATCATACTATGGCTACACCTTC.

The rearrangement joins TRBV7-2 to TRBJ1-1; D uncertain. V lost 1 base, J lost 1 base, and 4 bases lay in between. Germline loops: CDR1 SGHTA, CDR2 FQGNSA. The CDR3 is 13 amino acids. The CDR3 is CASSLGKNTEAFF. CDR3 nucleotides: TGTGCCAGCAGCTTAGGCAAGAACACTGAAGCTTTCTTT. The full variable domain, completed using reference TRBV7-2 and TRBJ1-1, is GAGVSQSPSNKVTEKGKDVELRCDPISGHTALYWYRQSLGQGLEFLIYFQGNSAPDKSGLPSDRFSAERTGGSVSTLTIQRTQQEDSAVYLCASSLGKNTEAFFGQGTRLTVV.

The chain recombines TRBV11-3 with TRBJ1-1, with a possible D match to TRBD1 (6 bases). This CDR3 is built from 15 residues. CDR1 and CDR2 (germline): SGHNT, YENEEA. V was trimmed by 5 bases and J by 1 base, leaving 14 bases between them. CDR3 sequence reads: CASSQRGGKNTEAFF. The DNA of the CDR3 is TGTGCCAGCAGCCAAAGGGGGGGTAAGAACACTGAAGCTTTCTTT.

For this clone: The sample has other DNA sequences that encode this CDR3 too. The J gene is TRBJ2-3, the V gene TRBV7-3, with TRBD1 matching 7 bases. The trim removed 5 bases at V and 0 bases at J, leaving 5 bases unmatched. CDR3 length: 15 residues. Per germline, CDR1 SGHTA and CDR2 FQGTGA. CDR3 protein: CASSLGTASTDTQYF. The CDR3 DNA reads TGTGCCAGCAGCCTTGGGACAGCTAGCACAGATACGCAGTATTTT.

The chain couples TRBV9 to TRBJ2-1; 10 nucleotides align to TRBD2. Germline CDR1 reads SGDLS; CDR2 reads YYNGEE. The trim removed 0 bases at V and 0 bases at J, leaving 3 bases unmatched. The CDR3 consists of 17 residues. The CDR3 spells CASSVGSGRVSYNEQFF. Written as DNA, the CDR3 is TGTGCCAGCAGCGTAGGCAGCGGGAGGGTCTCCTACAATGAGCAGTTCTTC.

This chain connects TRBV4-1 to TRBJ2-7; 9 bases are a match to TRBD1. The trim removed 3 bases at V and 0 bases at J, leaving 6 bases unmatched. Germline CDR1 is MGHRA and CDR2 is YSYEKL. There are 16 residues in the CDR3. CDR3 region: CASSHPGQGGSYEQYF. As DNA, the CDR3 is TGCGCCAGCAGCCACCCGGGACAGGGAGGCTCCTACGAGCAGTACTTC.

This chain joins TRBV6-5 and TRBJ2-7; 10 nucleotides match TRBD2. CDR1 and CDR2 (germline): MNHEY, SVGAGI. V was pared by 3 bases and J by 6 bases, with 5 bases of the junction left unmatched. The CDR3 totals 14 residues. Written as DNA, the CDR3 is TGTGCCAGCAGTTATCGGCTAGCGGGGGCCGAGCAGTACTTC. Translating it yields CASSYRLAGAEQYF.

This clone has more than one count but fewer than ten. V and J are TRBV28 and TRBJ2-4, with TRBD2 identical over 8 bases. Unmatched junction bases numbered 4, after V lost 6 bases and J lost 0 bases. Germline V lookup: CDR1 MDHEN, CDR2 SYDVKM. The CDR3 loop spans 15 amino acids. The CDR3 sequence is CASRSLAEAKNIQYF. CDR3 nucleotide sequence: TGTGCCAGCAGATCACTAGCGGAAGCCAAAAACATTCAGTACTTC. The entire variable domain, with the rest obtained from reference TRBV28 and TRBJ2-4, is as follows: DVKVTQSSRYLVKRTGEKVFLECVQDMDHENMFWYRQDPGLGLRLIYFSYDVKMKEKGDIPEGYSVSREKKERFSLILESASTNQTSMYLCASRSLAEAKNIQYFGAGTRLSVL.

The chain couples TRBV5-8 to TRBJ2-7; 7 positions agree with TRBD1. This CDR3 contains 14 residues. Losses at the gene ends were 5 bases for V and 1 base for J; bases not matched to a gene: 6. The germline gives CDR1 SGHTS, CDR2 YDEGEE. The CDR3 loop is CASSPKTGSYEQYF. The CDR3 bases are TGTGCCAGCAGTCCAAAGACAGGGTCCTACGAGCAGTACTTC.

This clone was found once. The germline gene is not matched at one end of the junction; a read error may be the cause. The rearrangement links TRBV28 to TRBJ1-5, with D uncertain. The CDR3 length is 12 residues. Germline V gene lookup returns CDR1 MDHEN and CDR2 SYDVKM. In DNA form, the CDR3 reads TGTGCCAGCAGTTATAGCAATCAGTCCCAGCATTTT. Its protein product is CASSYSNQSQHF. The full variable domain, rest sourced from reference TRBV28 and TRBJ1-5, is DVKVTQSSRYLVKRTGEKVFLECVQDMDHENMFWYRQDPGLGLRLIYFSYDVKMKEKGDIPEGYSVSREKKERFSLILESASTNQTSMYLCASSYSNQSQHFGDGTRLSIL.

The table lists this clone with a count of one. The rearrangement links TRBV15 to TRBJ2-7, with D perhaps TRBD1 or TRBD2 (6 bases each). The germline V gene encodes CDR1 LNHNV and CDR2 YYDKDF (reference sequence). This CDR3 comprises 15 residues. Between the trimmed V and J ends, which lost 5 bases and 5 bases, there was a span of 19 bases. For the CDR3, the DNA is TGTGCCACCAGCCGAATTGGGGGGCCAGAGGACGAGCAGTACTTC. Its translation: CATSRIGGPEDEQYF.

The chain is built from TRBV6-6 and TRBJ1-3, with D hard to call. V dropped 8 bases and J dropped 0 bases, with 11 bases sitting between them. The CDR3 extends over 14 amino acids. Germline V CDR1 and CDR2: MNHNY, SVGAGI (reference sequence). CDR3 in amino acids: CASGVSPSGNTIYF. CDR3 bases: TGTGCCAGCGGGGTGAGCCCCTCTGGAAACACCATATATTTT.

This rearrangement joins TRBV6-1 to TRBJ1-1; D unresolved. The V end lost 0 bases, the J end lost 2 bases, and 13 bases lay between the germline ends. Germline CDR1 is MNHNS and CDR2 is SASEGT. The CDR3 consists of 16 residues. Here the CDR3 DNA reads TGTGCCAGCAGTGAAGCCCCAAGGGTAATTAACACTGAAGCTTTCTTT. It encodes CASSEAPRVINTEAFF.

V is TRBV7-9 and J is TRBJ2-7, with D perhaps matching TRBD1 (5 bases). CDR3 length: 14 amino acids. V was pared by 1 base and J by 4 bases, with 11 bases between. The V gene's germline CDR1 is SEHNR and CDR2 FQNEAQ (reference sequence). CDR3 bases: TGTGCCAGCAGCTTAGGGACCAGGGCTTACGAGCAGTACTTC. Translation gives CASSLGTRAYEQYF.

The chain uses TRBV19 and TRBJ1-5; TRBD1 matches 11 bases. Trimming removed 1 base from V and 4 bases from J; junction bases left unmatched: 3. The germline V gene encodes CDR1 LNHDA and CDR2 SQIVND (reference sequence). The CDR3 totals 16 residues. CDR3 loop: CASSIGWDRGNQPQHF. CDR3 nucleotides: TGTGCCAGTAGTATAGGGTGGGACAGGGGGAATCAGCCCCAGCATTTT.

This rearrangement joins TRBV9 to TRBJ2-2, with TRBD2 matching 15 bases. CDR1 and CDR2 (germline): SGDLS, YYNGEE. This CDR3 comprises 19 residues. Trimming removed 0 bases from V and 7 bases from J; junction bases left unmatched: 10. CDR3 sequence: CASSVVPGTSGRPGGELFF. The CDR3 coding sequence is TGTGCCAGCAGCGTAGTCCCAGGGACTAGCGGGAGGCCGGGCGGGGAGCTGTTTTTT. The full variable domain, its missing parts supplied by reference TRBV9 and TRBJ2-2, is DSGVTQTPKHLITATGQRVTLRCSPRSGDLSVYWYQQSLDQGLQFLIQYYNGEERAKGNILERFSAQQFPDLHSELNLSSLELGDSALYFCASSVVPGTSGRPGGELFFGEGSRLTVL.